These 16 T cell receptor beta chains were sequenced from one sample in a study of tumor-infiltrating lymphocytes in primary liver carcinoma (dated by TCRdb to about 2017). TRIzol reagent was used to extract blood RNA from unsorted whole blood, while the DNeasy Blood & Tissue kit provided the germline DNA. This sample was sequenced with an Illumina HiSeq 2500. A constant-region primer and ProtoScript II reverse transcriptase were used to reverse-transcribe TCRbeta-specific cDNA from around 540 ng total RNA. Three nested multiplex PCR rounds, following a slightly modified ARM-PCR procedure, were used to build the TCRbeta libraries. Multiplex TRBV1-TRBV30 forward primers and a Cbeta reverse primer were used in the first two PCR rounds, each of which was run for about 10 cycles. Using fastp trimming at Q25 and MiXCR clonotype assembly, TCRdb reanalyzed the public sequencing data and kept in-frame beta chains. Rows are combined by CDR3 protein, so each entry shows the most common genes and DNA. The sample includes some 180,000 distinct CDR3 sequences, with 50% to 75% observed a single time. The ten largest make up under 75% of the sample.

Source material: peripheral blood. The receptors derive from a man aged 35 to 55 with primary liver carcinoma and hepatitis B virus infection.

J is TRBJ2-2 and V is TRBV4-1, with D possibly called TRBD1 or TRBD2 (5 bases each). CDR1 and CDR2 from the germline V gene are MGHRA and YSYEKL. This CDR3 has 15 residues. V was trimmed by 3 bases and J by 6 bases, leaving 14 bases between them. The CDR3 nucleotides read TGCGCCAGCAGCCACCGGGGTAGGGACCCCGGGGAGCTGTTTTTT. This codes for CASSHRGRDPGELFF.

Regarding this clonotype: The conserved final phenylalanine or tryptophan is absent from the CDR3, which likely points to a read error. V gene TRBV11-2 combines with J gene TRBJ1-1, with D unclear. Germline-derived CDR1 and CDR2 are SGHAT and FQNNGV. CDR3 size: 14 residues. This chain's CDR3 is CASSLDLVNTKAFL. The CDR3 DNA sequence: TGTGCCAGCAGCTTAGATTTAGTGAACACTAAAGCTTTCTTG.

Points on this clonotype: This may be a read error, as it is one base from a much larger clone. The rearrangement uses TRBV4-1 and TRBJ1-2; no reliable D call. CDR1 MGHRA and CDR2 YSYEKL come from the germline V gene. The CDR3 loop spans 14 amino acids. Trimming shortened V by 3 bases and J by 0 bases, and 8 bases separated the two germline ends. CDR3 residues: CASSQPRTNYGYTF. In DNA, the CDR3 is TGCGCCAGCAGCCAGCCCCGGACTAACTATGGCTACACCTTC.

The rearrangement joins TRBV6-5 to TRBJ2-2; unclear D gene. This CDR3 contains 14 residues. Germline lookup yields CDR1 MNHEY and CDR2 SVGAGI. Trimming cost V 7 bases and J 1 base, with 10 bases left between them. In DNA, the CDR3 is TGTGCCAGCATGAGAACAGTGAACACCGGGGAGCTGTTTTTT. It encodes CASMRTVNTGELFF.

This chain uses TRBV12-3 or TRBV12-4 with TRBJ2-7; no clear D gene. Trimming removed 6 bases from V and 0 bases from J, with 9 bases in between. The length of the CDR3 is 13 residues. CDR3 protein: CASSPTSSYEQYF. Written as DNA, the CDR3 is TGTGCCAGCAGCCCCACATCCTCCTACGAGCAGTACTTC.

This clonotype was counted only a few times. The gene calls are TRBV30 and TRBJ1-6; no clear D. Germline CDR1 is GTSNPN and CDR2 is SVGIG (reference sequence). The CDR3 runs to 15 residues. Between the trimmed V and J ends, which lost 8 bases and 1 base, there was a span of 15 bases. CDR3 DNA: TGTGCCGCCGACCTGAAAAGTTCCTATAATTCACCCCTCCACTTT. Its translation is CAADLKSSYNSPLHF. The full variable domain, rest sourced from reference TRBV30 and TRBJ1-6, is SQTIHQWPATLVQPVGSPLSLECTVEGTSNPNLYWYRQAAGRGLQLLFYSVGIGQISSEVPQNLSASRPQDRQFILSSKKLLLSDSGFYLCAADLKSSYNSPLHFGNGTRLTVT.

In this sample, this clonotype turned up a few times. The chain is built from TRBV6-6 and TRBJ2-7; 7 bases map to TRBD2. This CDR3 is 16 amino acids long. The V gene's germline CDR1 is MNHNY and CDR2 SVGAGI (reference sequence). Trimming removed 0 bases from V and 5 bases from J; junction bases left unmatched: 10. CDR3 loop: CASSYSRTSDFDEQYF. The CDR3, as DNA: TGTGCCAGCAGTTACTCGCGGACTAGTGATTTCGACGAGCAGTACTTC.

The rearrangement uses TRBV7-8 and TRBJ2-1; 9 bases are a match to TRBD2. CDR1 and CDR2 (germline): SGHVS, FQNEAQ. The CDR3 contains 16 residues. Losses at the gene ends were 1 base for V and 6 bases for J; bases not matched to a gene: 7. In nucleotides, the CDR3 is TGTGCCAGCAGCTTAGGGGGGACTAGCAGCGGCAATGAGCAGTTCTTC. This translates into CASSLGGTSSGNEQFF.

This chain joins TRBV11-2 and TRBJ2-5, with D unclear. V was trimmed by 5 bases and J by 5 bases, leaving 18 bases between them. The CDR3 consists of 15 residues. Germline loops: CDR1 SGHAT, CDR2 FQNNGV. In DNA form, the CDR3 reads TGTGCCAGCAGCATAGTAGGCCAGCCCGGGGAGACCCAGTACTTC. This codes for CASSIVGQPGETQYF.

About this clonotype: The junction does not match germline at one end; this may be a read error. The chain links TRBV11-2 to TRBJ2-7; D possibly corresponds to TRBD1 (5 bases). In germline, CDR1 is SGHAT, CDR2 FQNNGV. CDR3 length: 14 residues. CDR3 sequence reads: CVSSLTDRAYRQYF. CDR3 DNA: TGTGTCAGCAGCTTAACCGACAGAGCCTACAGGCAGTACTTC.

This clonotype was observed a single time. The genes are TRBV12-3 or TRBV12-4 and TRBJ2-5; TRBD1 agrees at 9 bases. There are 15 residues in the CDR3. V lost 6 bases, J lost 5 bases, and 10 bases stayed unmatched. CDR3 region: CASSQTSGTGETQYF. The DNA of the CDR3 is TGTGCCAGCAGCCAAACGTCCGGGACAGGGGAGACCCAGTACTTC.

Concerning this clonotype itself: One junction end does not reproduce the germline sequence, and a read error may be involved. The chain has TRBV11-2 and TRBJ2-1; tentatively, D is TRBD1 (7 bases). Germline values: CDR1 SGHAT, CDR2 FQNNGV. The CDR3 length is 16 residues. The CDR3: CVSGLGGGNFHNEQFF. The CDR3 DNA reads TGTGTCAGCGGCCTAGGGGGCGGGAATTTTCACAATGAGCAGTTCTTC.

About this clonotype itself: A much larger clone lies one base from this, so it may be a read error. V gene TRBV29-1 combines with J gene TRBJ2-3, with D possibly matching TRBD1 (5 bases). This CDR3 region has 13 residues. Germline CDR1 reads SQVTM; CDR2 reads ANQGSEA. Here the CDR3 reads CSVEDRETDTQCF. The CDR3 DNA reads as TGCAGCGTTGAAGACAGGGAAACAGATACGCAGTGTTTT.

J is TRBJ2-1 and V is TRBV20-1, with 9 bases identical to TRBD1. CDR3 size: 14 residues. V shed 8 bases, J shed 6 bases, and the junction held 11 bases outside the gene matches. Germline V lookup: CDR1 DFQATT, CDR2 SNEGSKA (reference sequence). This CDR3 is CSTWTGDAVNEQFF. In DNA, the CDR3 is TGCAGTACATGGACAGGGGATGCCGTCAATGAGCAGTTCTTC.

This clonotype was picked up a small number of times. CDR3 sequence reads: CSVDTGQGTQETQYF. In DNA, the CDR3 is TGCAGCGTTGACACGGGACAGGGCACCCAAGAGACCCAGTACTTC. The chain carries TRBV29-1 and TRBJ2-5, with 9 bases aligning to TRBD1. This CDR3 has 15 residues. Trimming removed 3 bases from V and 1 base from J; junction bases left unmatched: 6. Germline CDR1 is SQVTM and CDR2 is ANQGSEA. The whole variable domain, remainder taken from reference TRBV29-1 and TRBJ2-5, is SAVISQKPSRDICQRGTSLTIQCQVDSQVTMMFWYRQQPGQSLTLIATANQGSEATYESGFVIDKFPISRPNLTFSTLTVSNMSPEDSSIYLCSVDTGQGTQETQYFGPGTRLLVL.

CDR3 loop: CASSLGFDRVKDYGYTF. In DNA form, the CDR3 reads TGTGCCAGCAGCTTAGGGTTTGACAGGGTAAAAGACTATGGCTACACCTTC. This chain links TRBV7-9 with TRBJ1-2, with 7 bases identical to TRBD1. There are 17 residues in the CDR3. Looked up from germline, CDR1 is SEHNR and CDR2 is FQNEAQ (reference sequence). V lost 1 base and J lost 3; bases outside the gene matches: 11.